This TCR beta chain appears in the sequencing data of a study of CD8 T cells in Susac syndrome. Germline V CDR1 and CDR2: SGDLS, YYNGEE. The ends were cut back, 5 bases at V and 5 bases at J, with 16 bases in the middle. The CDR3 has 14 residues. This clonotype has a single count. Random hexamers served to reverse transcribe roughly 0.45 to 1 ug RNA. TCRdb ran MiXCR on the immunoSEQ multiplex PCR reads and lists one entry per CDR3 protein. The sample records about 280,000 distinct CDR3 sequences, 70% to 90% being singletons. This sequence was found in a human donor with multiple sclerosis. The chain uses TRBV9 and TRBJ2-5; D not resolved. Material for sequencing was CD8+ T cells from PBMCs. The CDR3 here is CASSVRSVGETQYF. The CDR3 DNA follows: TGTGCCAGCAGTGTCCGTTCGGTCGGGGAGACCCAGTACTTC. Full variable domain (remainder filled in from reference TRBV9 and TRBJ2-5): DSGVTQTPKHLITATGQRVTLRCSPRSGDLSVYWYQQSLDQGLQFLIQYYNGEERAKGNILERFSAQQFPDLHSELNLSSLELGDSALYFCASSVRSVGETQYFGPGTRLLVL.